The present TCR beta chain was sequenced within a study of blood T cell repertoires in COVID-19. Data came from immunoSEQ multiplex PCR; TCRdb stores just in-frame clones and leaves some out. The table lists around 140,000 clones, approximately 86% of them singletons, with less than 2% in the top ten. Sequenced material: peripheral blood. The receptor was isolated from a man in his 70s with acute or convalescent COVID-19.

CDR3 region: CASSLGPAPNEKLFF. The DNA of the CDR3 is TGTGCCAGCAGCTTAGGTCCTGCGCCGAATGAAAAACTGTTTTTT. The chain joins TRBV7-2 to TRBJ1-4; D is unresolved. Germline V gene lookup returns CDR1 SGHTA and CDR2 FQGNSA. This CDR3 spans 15 amino acids. Trimming pared 1 base from V and 5 bases from J, leaving 11 bases between.